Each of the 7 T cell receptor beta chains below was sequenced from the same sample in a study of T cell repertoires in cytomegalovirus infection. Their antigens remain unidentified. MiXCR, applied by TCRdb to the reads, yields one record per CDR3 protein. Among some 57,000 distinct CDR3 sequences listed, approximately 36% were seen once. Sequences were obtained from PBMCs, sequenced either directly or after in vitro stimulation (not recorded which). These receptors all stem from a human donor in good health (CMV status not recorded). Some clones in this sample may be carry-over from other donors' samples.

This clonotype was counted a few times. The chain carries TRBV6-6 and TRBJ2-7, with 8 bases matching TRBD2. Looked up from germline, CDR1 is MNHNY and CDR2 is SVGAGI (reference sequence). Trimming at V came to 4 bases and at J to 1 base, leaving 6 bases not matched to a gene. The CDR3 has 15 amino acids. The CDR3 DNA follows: TGTGCCAGCAGTTTCGGGGGGGGGGGGTCCTACGAGCAGTACTTC. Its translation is CASSFGGGGSYEQYF.

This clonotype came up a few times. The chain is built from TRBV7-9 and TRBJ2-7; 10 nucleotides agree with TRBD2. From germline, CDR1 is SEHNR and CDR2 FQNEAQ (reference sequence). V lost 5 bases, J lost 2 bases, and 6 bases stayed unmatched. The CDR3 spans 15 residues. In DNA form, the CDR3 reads TGTGCCAGCAGCCCCAGCGGGAGGGTTACCTACGAGCAGTACTTC. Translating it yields CASSPSGRVTYEQYF.

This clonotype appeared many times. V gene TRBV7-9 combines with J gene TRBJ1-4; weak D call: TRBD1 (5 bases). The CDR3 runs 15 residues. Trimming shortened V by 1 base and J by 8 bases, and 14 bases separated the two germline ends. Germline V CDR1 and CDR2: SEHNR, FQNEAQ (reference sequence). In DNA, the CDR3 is TGTGCCAGCAGCTTAGGACAGACCGGACCAGAAAAACTGTTTTTT. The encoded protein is CASSLGQTGPEKLFF.

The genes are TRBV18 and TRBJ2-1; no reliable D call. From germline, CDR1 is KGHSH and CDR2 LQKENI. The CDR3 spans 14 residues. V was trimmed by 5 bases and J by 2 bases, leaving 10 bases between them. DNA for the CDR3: TGTGCCAGCTCATATGGCAGAACCTACAATGAGCAGTTCTTC. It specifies CASSYGRTYNEQFF.

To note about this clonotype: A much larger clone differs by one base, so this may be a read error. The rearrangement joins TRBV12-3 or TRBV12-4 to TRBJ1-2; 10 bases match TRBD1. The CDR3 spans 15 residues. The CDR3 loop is CANSPGTGADYGYTF. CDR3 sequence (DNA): TGTGCCAACAGTCCCGGGACAGGGGCCGACTATGGCTACACCTTC.

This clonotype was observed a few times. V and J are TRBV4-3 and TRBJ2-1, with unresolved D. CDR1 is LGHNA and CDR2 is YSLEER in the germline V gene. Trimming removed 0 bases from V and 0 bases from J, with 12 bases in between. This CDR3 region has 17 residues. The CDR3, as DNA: TGCGCCAGCAGCCAAGAGCGAGACGGCAGCTCCTACAATGAGCAGTTCTTC. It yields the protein CASSQERDGSSYNEQFF.

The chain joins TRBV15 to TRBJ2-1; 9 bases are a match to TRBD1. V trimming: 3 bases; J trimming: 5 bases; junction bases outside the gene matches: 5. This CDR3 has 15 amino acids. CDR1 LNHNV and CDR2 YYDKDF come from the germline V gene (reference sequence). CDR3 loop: CATSSRDRADNEQFF. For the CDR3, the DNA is TGTGCCACCAGCAGCCGGGACAGGGCGGACAATGAGCAGTTCTTC.